A single sample gave rise to the 11 T cell receptor beta chains below, sequenced in a study of cytomegalovirus exposure and HLA in healthy donors. The PCR contained 60 Vbeta and 13 Jbeta primers. Sequencing was performed with immunoSEQ multiplex PCR; in TCRdb, only in-frame clones are kept and a portion is missing. The repertoire holds approximately 190,000 clones, with 75% to 85% as singletons. The specimen sequenced was PBMCs. These receptors were collected from a woman aged 25 to 39 in good health and CMV-seropositive.

For the CDR3, the DNA is TGTGCCTGGGACAGGGTTGTGGGCTATGGCTACACCTTC. It is translated as CAWDRVVGYGYTF. The V call is TRBV30, the J call TRBJ1-2; 7 bases agree with TRBD1. The CDR3 runs to 13 residues. Looked up from germline, CDR1 is GTSNPN and CDR2 is SVGIG (reference sequence). With V trimmed by 5 bases and J by 4 bases, 7 bases remained unmatched.

This chain connects TRBV6-1 to TRBJ2-7; the match to TRBD1 covers 7 bases. The junction had 6 bases not matched to a gene; V was cut back by 7 bases and J by 6 bases. Germline CDR1 MNHNS, CDR2 SASEGT. The CDR3 runs to 12 residues. Here the CDR3 reads CASTQTGVEQYF. The CDR3 coding sequence is TGTGCCAGCACCCAAACAGGGGTCGAGCAGTACTTC.

V gene TRBV11-2 combines with J gene TRBJ2-3, with 9 bases that match TRBD1. CDR1 is SGHAT and CDR2 is FQNNGV in the germline V gene. Trimming took 4 bases from V and 6 from J; bases not matched to a gene: 8. The CDR3 contains 15 residues. CDR3 nucleotides: TGTGCCAGCAGCTCGACAGGGGGGGGATGGGATACGCAGTATTTT. Residues: CASSSTGGGWDTQYF. Complete variable domain (other parts from reference TRBV11-2 and TRBJ2-3): EAGVAQSPRYKIIEKRQSVAFWCNPISGHATLYWYQQILGQGPKLLIQFQNNGVVDDSQLPKDRFSAERLKGVDSTLKIQPAKLEDSAVYLCASSSTGGGWDTQYFGPGTRLTVL.

The V call is TRBV11-1, the J call TRBJ2-1; 9 bases line up with TRBD2. J lost 2 bases, V lost 6 bases, and 5 bases had no gene match. The CDR3 is 15 residues long. Germline CDR1 reads SGHAT; CDR2 reads FQDESV (reference sequence). Here the CDR3 reads CASSSLAGPYNEQFF. The CDR3 nucleotides are TGTGCCAGCAGTTCCCTAGCGGGGCCCTACAATGAGCAGTTCTTC.

The rearrangement uses TRBV21-1 and TRBJ2-7; the table's D call, TRBD2, was not checked against the DNA. TRBV21-1 is described as a pseudogene. The CDR3 extends over 15 amino acids. The CDR3 reads CASSNVAGASYEQYF. The CDR3 DNA sequence: TGTGCCAGCAGCAACGTAGCGGGAGCCTCCTACGAGCAGTACTTC.

The chain recombines TRBV1 with TRBJ1-4. TRBV1 is a recognized pseudogene. The CDR3 extends over 16 amino acids. CDR3 in amino acids: CTSSLGGVPPREKLFF. The CDR3, as DNA: TGCACCAGCAGCCTGGGGGGGGTCCCCCCACGGGAAAAACTGTTTTTT.

The chain employs TRBV4-2 and TRBJ2-7; 10 bases match TRBD1. V gave up 3 bases and J gave up 5 bases; unmatched junction bases: 10. Germline loops: CDR1 LGHNA, CDR2 YNFKEQ. CDR3 size: 16 residues. The DNA of the CDR3 is TGTGCCAGCAGCCACCTCACCGACAGGGGGCAGAACGAGCAGTACTTC. Residues: CASSHLTDRGQNEQYF.

The genes are TRBV7-9 and TRBJ2-7; D is perhaps TRBD1 (6 bases). The CDR3 runs to 16 residues. Germline-derived CDR1 and CDR2 are SEHNR and FQNEAQ (reference sequence). V gave up 1 base and J gave up 0 bases, with 13 bases separating them. In nucleotides, the CDR3 is TGTGCCAGCAGCTTAGGTTCAGGGGCTAGCTCCTACGAGCAGTACTTC. This codes for CASSLGSGASSYEQYF.

This chain links TRBV27 with TRBJ2-7; TRBD1 might be the D (6 bases). The germline CDR1 and CDR2 sequences are MNHEY and SMNVEV (reference sequence). The CDR3 runs 13 residues. V lost 0 bases, J lost 7 bases, and 10 bases lay in between. The CDR3 region is CASSLSGAREQYF. The CDR3 coding sequence is TGTGCCAGCAGTTTATCGGGGGCCAGGGAGCAGTACTTC.

V is TRBV20-1 and J is TRBJ2-1; the match to TRBD1 covers 8 bases. The J segment lost 8 bases and the V segment lost 5 bases, leaving 2 bases of the junction unmatched. The CDR3 covers 11 residues. Looked up from germline, CDR1 is DFQATT and CDR2 is SNEGSKA (reference sequence). This CDR3 is CSAHRGYEQFF. The DNA of the CDR3 is TGCAGTGCTCACAGGGGGTATGAGCAGTTCTTC.

This clone has only one observation. The rearrangement links TRBV5-1 to TRBJ2-1, with TRBD1 identical over 7 bases. V lost 2 bases to trimming and J lost 7 bases; unmatched junction nucleotides: 9. This CDR3 has 15 amino acids. The germline gives CDR1 SGHRS, CDR2 YFSETQ. CDR3 nucleotide sequence: TGCGCCAGCAGCTTCGACAGGGCCCTTGGGAATGAGCAGTTCTTC. As protein: CASSFDRALGNEQFF.